One sample yielded the 8 T cell receptor beta chains listed below, sequenced in a study of T cell repertoires in aging, cancer and after chemotherapy. TCR beta rearrangements were amplified from peripheral blood genomic DNA. A mixed TRB-A/B primer pool amplified rearranged TRB by multiplex touch-down PCR. TCRdb reprocessed the multiplex PCR reads with MiXCR, giving one entry per CDR3 protein. The sample lists some 10,000 distinct CDR3 sequences; about 36% were seen once. Source material: blood. The receptors were gathered from a human donor in good health.

The chain joins TRBV5-6 to TRBJ2-1, with D maybe TRBD2 (6 bases). This CDR3 is 14 amino acids long. V was clipped by 4 bases and J by 7 bases, with 15 bases between them. Germline V gene sequence: CDR1 SGHDT, CDR2 YYEEEE. CDR3 nucleotide sequence: TGTGCCAGCAGCATGAACGGGGGATGGAATGAGCAGTTCTTC. This gives the protein CASSMNGGWNEQFF. Full variable domain (missing parts from reference TRBV5-6 and TRBJ2-1): DAGVTQSPTHLIKTRGQQVTLRCSPKSGHDTVSWYQQALGQGPQFIFQYYEEEERQRGNFPDRFSGHQFPNYSSELNVNALLLGDSALYLCASSMNGGWNEQFFGPGTRLTVL.

This clonotype occurred a few times. J is TRBJ1-5 and V is TRBV19, with D perhaps matching TRBD1 (5 bases). Germline V gene lookup returns CDR1 LNHDA and CDR2 SQIVND (reference sequence). The CDR3 spans 16 residues. V was clipped by 4 bases and J by 0 bases, with 13 bases between them. The CDR3 sequence: CASSTPGTASNQPQHF. As DNA, the CDR3 is TGTGCCAGTAGTACCCCTGGGACCGCTAGCAATCAGCCCCAGCATTTT.

This clonotype was detected a few times. The V and J genes are TRBV30 and TRBJ1-2; unclear D gene. This CDR3 has 15 amino acids. V was clipped by 0 bases and J by 4 bases, with 15 bases between them. The V gene's germline CDR1 is GTSNPN and CDR2 SVGIG (reference sequence). The CDR3 nucleotides read TGTGCCTGGAGTGTACCCCGGACGGGCGCCTATGGCTACACCTTC. It encodes CAWSVPRTGAYGYTF.

This clonotype came up a few times. V usage is TRBV18 and J usage is TRBJ2-7; the D call may be TRBD1 or TRBD2 (5 bases each). V shed 3 bases and J shed 2 bases, with 14 bases lying between them. Per the germline V gene, CDR1 is KGHSH and CDR2 is LQKENI. The CDR3 runs 15 residues. The CDR3 sequence is CASSPRREGPYEQYF. As DNA, the CDR3 is TGTGCCAGCTCACCCCGACGAGAGGGGCCCTACGAGCAGTACTTC.

This clonotype occurred once. The V and J genes are TRBV7-6 and TRBJ1-1; tentative D call: TRBD1 (6 bases). This CDR3 contains 15 residues. Germline V lookup: CDR1 SGHVS, CDR2 FNYEAQ. V was cut by 1 base and J by 1 base, with 10 bases left in between. This CDR3 reads CASSLGGASNTEAFF. The CDR3 DNA is TGTGCCAGCAGCTTAGGGGGGGCTTCGAACACTGAAGCTTTCTTT.

This clonotype was picked up a small number of times. V is TRBV30 and J is TRBJ2-3, with TRBD2 identical over 10 bases. The trim removed 1 base at V and 6 bases at J, leaving 4 bases unmatched. The CDR3 covers 14 residues. Germline assignment: CDR1 GTSNPN and CDR2 SVGIG (reference sequence). CDR3 in amino acids: CAWSGASGSDTQYF. The CDR3 bases are TGTGCCTGGAGTGGTGCTAGCGGGAGTGATACGCAGTATTTT.

The V gene is TRBV5-4, the J gene TRBJ2-1; D unclear. V lost 4 bases and J lost 2, with 13 bases in between. The CDR3 runs to 15 residues. Germline lookup yields CDR1 SGHNT and CDR2 YYREEE (reference sequence). The CDR3 DNA is TGTGCCAGCAGCAACGGGTTTGGAGCCTACAATGAGCAGTTCTTC. Translating it yields CASSNGFGAYNEQFF.

The CDR3 DNA sequence: TGTGCCAGCAGCGTTGGTACTAGCGGGAGGGCCGTTGAGCAGTTCTTC. This gives the protein CASSVGTSGRAVEQFF. The J gene is TRBJ2-1, the V gene TRBV12-3 or TRBV12-4; the match to TRBD2 covers 13 bases. The CDR3 loop spans 16 amino acids. J was trimmed by 9 bases and V by 6 bases; bases with no gene match: 11.